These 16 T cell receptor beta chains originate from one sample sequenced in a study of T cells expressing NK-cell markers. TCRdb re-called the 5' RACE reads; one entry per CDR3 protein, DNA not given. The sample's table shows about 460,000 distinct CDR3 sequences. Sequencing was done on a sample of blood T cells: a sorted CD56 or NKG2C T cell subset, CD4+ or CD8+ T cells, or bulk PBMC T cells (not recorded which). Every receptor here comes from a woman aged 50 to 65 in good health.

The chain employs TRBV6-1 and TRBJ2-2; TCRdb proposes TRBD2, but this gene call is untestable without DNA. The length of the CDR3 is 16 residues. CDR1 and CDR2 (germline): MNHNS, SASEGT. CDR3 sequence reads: CASIGTSGRNTGELFF.

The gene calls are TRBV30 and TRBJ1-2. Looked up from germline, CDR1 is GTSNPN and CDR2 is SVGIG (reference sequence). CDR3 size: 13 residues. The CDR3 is CAWRGQANYGYTF.

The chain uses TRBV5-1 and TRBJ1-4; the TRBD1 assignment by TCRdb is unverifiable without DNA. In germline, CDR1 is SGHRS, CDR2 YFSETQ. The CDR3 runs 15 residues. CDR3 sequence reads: CASSLDGTRDEKLFF.

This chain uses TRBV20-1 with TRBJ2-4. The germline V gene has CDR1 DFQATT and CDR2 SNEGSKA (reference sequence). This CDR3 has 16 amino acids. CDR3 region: CSARDPAVLAKNIQYF.

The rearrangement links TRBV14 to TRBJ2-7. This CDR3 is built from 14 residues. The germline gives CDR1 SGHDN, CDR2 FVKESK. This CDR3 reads CASSQVYGGYEQYF.

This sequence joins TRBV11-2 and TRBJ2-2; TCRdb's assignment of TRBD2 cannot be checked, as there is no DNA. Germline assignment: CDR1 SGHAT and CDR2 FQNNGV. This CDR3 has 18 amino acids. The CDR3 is CASSLRAGGALNTGELFF.

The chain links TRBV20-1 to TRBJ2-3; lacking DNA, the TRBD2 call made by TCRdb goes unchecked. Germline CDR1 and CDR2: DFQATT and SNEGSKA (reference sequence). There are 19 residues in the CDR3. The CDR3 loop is CSARDPLPSGPRSTDTQYF.

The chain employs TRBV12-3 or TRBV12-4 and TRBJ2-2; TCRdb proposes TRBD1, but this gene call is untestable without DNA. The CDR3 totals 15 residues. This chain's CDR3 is CASSFVRPGSGELFF.

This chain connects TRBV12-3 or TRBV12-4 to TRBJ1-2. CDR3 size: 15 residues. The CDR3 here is CASSIGGAAMLGYTF.

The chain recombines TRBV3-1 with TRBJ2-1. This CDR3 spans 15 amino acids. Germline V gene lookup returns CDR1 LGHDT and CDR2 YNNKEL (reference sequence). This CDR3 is CASSPNLGSYNEQFF.

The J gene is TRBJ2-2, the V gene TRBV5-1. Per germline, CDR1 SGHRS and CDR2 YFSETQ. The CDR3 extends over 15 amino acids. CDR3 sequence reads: CASSRMRSNTGELFF.

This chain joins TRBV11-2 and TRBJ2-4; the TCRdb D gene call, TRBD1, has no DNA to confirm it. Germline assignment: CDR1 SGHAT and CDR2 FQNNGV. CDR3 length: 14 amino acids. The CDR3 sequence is CASSFLRTGNIQYF.

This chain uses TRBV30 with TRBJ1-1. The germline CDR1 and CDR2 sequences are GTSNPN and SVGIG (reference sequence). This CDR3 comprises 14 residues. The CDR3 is CAWSVPSSNTEAFF.

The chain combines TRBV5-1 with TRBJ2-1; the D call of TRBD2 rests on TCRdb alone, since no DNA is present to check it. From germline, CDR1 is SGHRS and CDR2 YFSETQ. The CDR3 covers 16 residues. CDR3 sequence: CASATRVAGVNNEQFF. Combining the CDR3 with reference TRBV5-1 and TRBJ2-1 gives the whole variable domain KAGVTQTPRYLIKTRGQQVTLSCSPISGHRSVSWYQQTPGQGLQFLFEYFSETQRNKGNFPGRFSGRQFSNSRSEMNVSTLELGDSALYLCASATRVAGVNNEQFFGPGTRLTVL.

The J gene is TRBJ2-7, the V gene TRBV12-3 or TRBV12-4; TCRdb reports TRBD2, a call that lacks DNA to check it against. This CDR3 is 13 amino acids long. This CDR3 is CASRRTSIYEQYF.

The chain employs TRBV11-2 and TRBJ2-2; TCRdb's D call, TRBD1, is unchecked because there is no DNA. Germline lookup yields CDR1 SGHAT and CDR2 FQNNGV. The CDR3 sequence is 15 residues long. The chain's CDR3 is CASSVGAGYTGELFF.